This T cell receptor (beta chain) was identified in a study of T cell clonotyping in hematopoietic cell transplantation. Study-level findings and limits: After transplant, recipient diversity fell while pathologically expanded clonotypes grew through day 180.

Assay used: immunoSEQ multiplex PCR; TCRdb lists only in-frame clones, some missing. In the table there are over 15,000 clones, about nine tenths of which are singletons. V lost 4 bases to trimming and J lost 6 bases; unmatched junction nucleotides: 9. This CDR3 comprises 15 residues. Germline values: CDR1 SGDLS, CDR2 YYNGEE. Worth noting for this clone: What it recognizes is unknown.

This clonotype was sampled from a man aged 40-50 years in good health. Some clones in this sample may be carry-over from other donors' samples. Material: peripheral blood mononuclear cells. The rearrangement uses TRBV9 and TRBJ2-2; TRBD2 aligns across 7 bases. CDR3 DNA: TGTGCCAGCAGCTCTACTACTAGCGTTGCCGGGGAGCTGTTTTTT. Translated: CASSSTTSVAGELFF.